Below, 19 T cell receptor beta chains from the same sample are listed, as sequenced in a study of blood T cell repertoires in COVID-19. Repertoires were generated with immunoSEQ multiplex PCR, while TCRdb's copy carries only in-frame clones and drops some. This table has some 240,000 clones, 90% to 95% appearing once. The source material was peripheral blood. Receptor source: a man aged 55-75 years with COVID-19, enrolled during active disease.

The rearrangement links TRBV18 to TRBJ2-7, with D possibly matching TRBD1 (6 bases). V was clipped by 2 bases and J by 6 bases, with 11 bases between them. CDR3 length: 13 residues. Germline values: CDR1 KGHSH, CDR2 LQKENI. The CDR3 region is CASSPRTDTEQYF. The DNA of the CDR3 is TGTGCCAGCTCACCAAGGACAGACACCGAGCAGTACTTC.

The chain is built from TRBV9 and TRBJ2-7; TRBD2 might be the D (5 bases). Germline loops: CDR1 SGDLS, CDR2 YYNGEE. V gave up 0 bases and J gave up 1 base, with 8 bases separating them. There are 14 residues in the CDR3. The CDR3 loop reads CASSVDGVSYEQYF. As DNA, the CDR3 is TGTGCCAGCAGCGTAGACGGGGTTTCCTACGAGCAGTACTTC.

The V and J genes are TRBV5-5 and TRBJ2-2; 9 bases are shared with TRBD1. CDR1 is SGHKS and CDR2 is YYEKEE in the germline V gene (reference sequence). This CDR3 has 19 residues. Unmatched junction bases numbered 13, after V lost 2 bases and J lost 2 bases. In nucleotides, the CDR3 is TGTGCCAGCAGCTTTACAGGGGGCGCACGTCGTCCCAACACCGGGGAGCTGTTTTTT. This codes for CASSFTGGARRPNTGELFF.

CDR3 sequence reads: CAWRDRDGLYGYTF. In nucleotides, the CDR3 is TGTGCCTGGAGGGACAGGGACGGACTCTATGGCTACACCTTC. This sequence joins TRBV30 and TRBJ1-2; 8 bases match TRBD1. Trimming took 3 bases from V and 4 from J; bases not matched to a gene: 7. This CDR3 is built from 14 residues. The V gene's germline CDR1 is GTSNPN and CDR2 SVGIG (reference sequence).

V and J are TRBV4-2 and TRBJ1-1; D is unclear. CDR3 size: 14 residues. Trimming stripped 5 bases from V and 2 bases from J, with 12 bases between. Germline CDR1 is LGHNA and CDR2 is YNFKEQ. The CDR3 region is CASSWQEINTEAFF. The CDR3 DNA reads TGTGCCAGCAGCTGGCAGGAAATAAACACTGAAGCTTTCTTT.

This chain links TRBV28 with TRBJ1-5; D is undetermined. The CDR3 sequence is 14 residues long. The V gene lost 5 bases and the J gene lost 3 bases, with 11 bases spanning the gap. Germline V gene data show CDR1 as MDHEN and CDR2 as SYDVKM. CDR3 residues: CASSLERNNQPQHF. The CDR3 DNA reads TGTGCCAGCAGTCTAGAGCGTAACAATCAGCCCCAGCATTTT. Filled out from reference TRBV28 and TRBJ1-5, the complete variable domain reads DVKVTQSSRYLVKRTGEKVFLECVQDMDHENMFWYRQDPGLGLRLIYFSYDVKMKEKGDIPEGYSVSREKKERFSLILESASTNQTSMYLCASSLERNNQPQHFGDGTRLSIL.

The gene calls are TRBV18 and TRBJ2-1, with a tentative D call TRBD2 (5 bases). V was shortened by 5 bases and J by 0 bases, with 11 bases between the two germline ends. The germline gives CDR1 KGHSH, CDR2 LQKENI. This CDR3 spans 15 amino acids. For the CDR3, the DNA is TGTGCCAGCTCAAAGGCTGGGAGCTCCTACAATGAGCAGTTCTTC. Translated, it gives CASSKAGSSYNEQFF.

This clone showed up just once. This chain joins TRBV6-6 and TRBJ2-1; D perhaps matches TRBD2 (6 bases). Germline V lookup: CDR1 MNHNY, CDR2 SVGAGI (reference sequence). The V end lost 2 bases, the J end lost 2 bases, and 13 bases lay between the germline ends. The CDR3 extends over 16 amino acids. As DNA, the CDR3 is TGTGCCAGCAGTTACCGAATAGCGGATACCTACAATGAGCAGTTCTTC. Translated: CASSYRIADTYNEQFF.

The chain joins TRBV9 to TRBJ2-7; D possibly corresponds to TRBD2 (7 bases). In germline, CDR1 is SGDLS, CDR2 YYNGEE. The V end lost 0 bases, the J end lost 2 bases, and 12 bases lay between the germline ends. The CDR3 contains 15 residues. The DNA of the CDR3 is TGTGCCAGCAGCGTAGGGGGGGGCCATGCCTACGAGCAGTACTTC. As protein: CASSVGGGHAYEQYF.

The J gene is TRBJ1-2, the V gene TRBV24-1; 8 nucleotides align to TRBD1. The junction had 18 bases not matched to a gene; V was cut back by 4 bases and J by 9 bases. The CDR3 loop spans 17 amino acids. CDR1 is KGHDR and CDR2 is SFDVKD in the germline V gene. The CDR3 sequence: CATSDLMRTGIFLRYTF. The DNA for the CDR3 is TGTGCCACCAGTGACCTAATGCGGACAGGGATCTTTTTGCGCTACACCTTC.

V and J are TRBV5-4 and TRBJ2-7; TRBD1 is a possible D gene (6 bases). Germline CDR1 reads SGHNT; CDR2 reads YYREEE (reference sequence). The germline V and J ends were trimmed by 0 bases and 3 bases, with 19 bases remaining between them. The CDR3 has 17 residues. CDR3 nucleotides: TGTGCCAGCAGCTTGGAAGCGCTGACACAGGGAGACTACGAGCAGTACTTC. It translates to CASSLEALTQGDYEQYF. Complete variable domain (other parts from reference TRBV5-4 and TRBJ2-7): ETGVTQSPTHLIKTRGQQVTLRCSSQSGHNTVSWYQQALGQGPQFIFQYYREEENGRGNFPPRFSGLQFPNYSSELNVNALELDDSALYLCASSLEALTQGDYEQYFGPGTRLTVT.

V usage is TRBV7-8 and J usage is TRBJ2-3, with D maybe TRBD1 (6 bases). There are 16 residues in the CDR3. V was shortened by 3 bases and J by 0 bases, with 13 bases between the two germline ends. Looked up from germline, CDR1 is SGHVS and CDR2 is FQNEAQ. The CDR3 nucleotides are TGTGCCAGCAGCTTCCCGGGACACCCTAGCACAGATACGCAGTATTTT. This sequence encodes CASSFPGHPSTDTQYF.

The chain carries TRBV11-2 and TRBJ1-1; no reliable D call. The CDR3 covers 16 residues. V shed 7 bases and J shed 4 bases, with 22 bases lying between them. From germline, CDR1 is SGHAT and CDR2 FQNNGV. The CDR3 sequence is CASTLTPIPSVTEAFF. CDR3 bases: TGTGCCAGCACCCTAACCCCAATTCCCTCCGTCACTGAAGCTTTCTTT.

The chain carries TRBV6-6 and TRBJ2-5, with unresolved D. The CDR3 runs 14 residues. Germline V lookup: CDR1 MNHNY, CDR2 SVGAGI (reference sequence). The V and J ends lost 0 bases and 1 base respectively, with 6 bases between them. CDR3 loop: CASSYSHSQETQYF. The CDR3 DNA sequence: TGTGCCAGCAGTTACTCGCACTCCCAAGAGACCCAGTACTTC.

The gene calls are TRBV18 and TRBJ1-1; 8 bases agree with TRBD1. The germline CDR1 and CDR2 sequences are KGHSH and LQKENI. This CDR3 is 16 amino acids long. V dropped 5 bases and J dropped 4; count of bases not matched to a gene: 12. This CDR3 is CASSAGKQGAGTEAFF. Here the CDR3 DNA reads TGTGCCAGCTCAGCCGGTAAGCAGGGGGCAGGCACTGAAGCTTTCTTT.

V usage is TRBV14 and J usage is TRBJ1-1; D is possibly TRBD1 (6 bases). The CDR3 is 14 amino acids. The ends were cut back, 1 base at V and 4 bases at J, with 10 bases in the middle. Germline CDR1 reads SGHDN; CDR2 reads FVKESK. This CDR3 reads CASSQVGARTEAFF. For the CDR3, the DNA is TGTGCCAGCAGCCAAGTGGGGGCTCGCACTGAAGCTTTCTTT.

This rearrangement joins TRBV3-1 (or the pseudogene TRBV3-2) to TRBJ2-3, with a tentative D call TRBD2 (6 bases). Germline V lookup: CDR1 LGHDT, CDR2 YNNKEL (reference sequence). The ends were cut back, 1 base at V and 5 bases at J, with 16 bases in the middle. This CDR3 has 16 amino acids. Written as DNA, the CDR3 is TGTGCCAGCAGCCAAGGTAGCGGCTGGGGAGGAGATACGCAGTATTTT. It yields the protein CASSQGSGWGGDTQYF.

CDR3 in DNA: TGTGCCAGTAGTATCGGGACTAGCGGATACAATGAGCAGTTCTTC. Protein sequence: CASSIGTSGYNEQFF. The chain is built from TRBV19 and TRBJ2-1; 11 nucleotides align to TRBD2. J was trimmed by 4 bases and V by 3 bases; bases with no gene match: 2. The CDR3 length is 15 residues. CDR1 and CDR2 (germline): LNHDA, SQIVND (reference sequence).

CDR3: CASSLNPTTMRTEAFF. The CDR3 DNA reads TGTGCCAGCAGCTTAAATCCGACTACCATGAGGACTGAAGCTTTCTTT. The genes are TRBV7-2 and TRBJ1-1; D gene unclear. V shed 2 bases and J shed 5 bases, with 18 bases lying between them. Germline lookup yields CDR1 SGHTA and CDR2 FQGNSA. The length of the CDR3 is 16 residues. The full variable domain, completed using reference TRBV7-2 and TRBJ1-1, is GAGVSQSPSNKVTEKGKDVELRCDPISGHTALYWYRQSLGQGLEFLIYFQGNSAPDKSGLPSDRFSAERTGGSVSTLTIQRTQQEDSAVYLCASSLNPTTMRTEAFFGQGTRLTVV.